The rows below give T cell receptor beta chains drawn from one sample of a study of Tregs in tolerant kidney transplant recipients. Antigens of these TCRs are unknown. Produced via immunoSEQ multiplex PCR; TCRdb's table is partial and in-frame only. The sample yields about 31,000 clones, about 79% seen once. Sequencing was carried out using Tregs from blood cultured with allogeneic cells. The receptors were sampled from a human donor in good health. CDR3s include the opening cysteine and the closing phenylalanine or tryptophan. A D gene is named only where the DNA matches it firmly. The listing skips clone size in some rows; elsewhere it reads once, few, many or a size class.

v_gene,j_gene,abundance,d_gene,CDR3aa,CDR3nt
TRBV9,TRBJ2-2,once,-,CASSGRQTVNTGELFF,TGTGCCAGCAGCGGGAGACAGACCGTGAACACCGGGGAGCTGTTTTTT
TRBV11-3,TRBJ2-3,-,TRBD2,CASRPLAGHTDTQYF,TGTGCCAGCAGACCACTAGCGGGCCACACAGATACGCAGTATTTT
TRBV4-1,TRBJ2-2,-,-,CASSPGTNTGELFF,TGCGCCAGCAGCCCCGGCACGAACACCGGGGAGCTGTTTTTT
TRBV7-2,TRBJ2-3,-,TRBD2,CASSFRTSGGALTDTQYF,TGTGCCAGCAGCTTCCGGACTAGCGGGGGGGCTTTGACAGATACGCAGTATTTT
TRBV6-1,TRBJ2-3,once,-,CASSDGARTDTQYF,TGTGCCAGCAGTGACGGGGCTAGGACAGATACGCAGTATTTT
TRBV6-1,TRBJ1-2,-,TRBD1,CASSEASPDRIYGYTF,TGTGCCAGCAGTGAAGCTTCTCCGGACAGGATATATGGCTACACCTTC
TRBV7-6,TRBJ1-1,-,-,CASSSRSGRGDTEAFF,TGTGCCAGCAGCAGCCGTTCAGGGCGGGGGGACACTGAAGCTTTCTTT
TRBV19,TRBJ2-3,-,TRBD2,CASSIGRRGRTDTQYF,TGTGCCAGTAGTATAGGTAGGCGGGGGAGGACAGATACGCAGTATTTT
TRBV18,TRBJ1-1,few,-,CASSQDRSTEAFF,TGTGCCAGCTCTCAAGACAGGTCCACTGAAGCTTTCTTT
TRBV11-2,TRBJ1-3,-,-,CASSSPRGAPTIYF,TGTGCCAGCAGCTCCCCCCGAGGGGCACCCACCATATATTTT
TRBV7-8,TRBJ2-2,once,TRBD2,CASSFGGAYTGELFF,TGTGCCAGCAGCTTCGGGGGGGCTTACACCGGGGAGCTGTTTTTT
TRBV7-6,TRBJ2-3,-,-,CASSLEGPAGDTQYF,TGTGCCAGCAGCTTAGAGGGGCCGGCCGGGGATACGCAGTATTTT
TRBV11-2,TRBJ1-1,once,-,CASSLEGGTEAFF,TGTGCCAGCAGCTTAGAGGGTGGCACTGAAGCTTTCTTT
TRBV7-8,TRBJ2-7,-,-,CASSIGVYEQYF,TGTGCCAGCAGTATTGGGGTGTACGAGCAGTACTTC
TRBV12-5,TRBJ1-1,-,-,CASGLSSETEAFF,TGTGCTAGTGGTTTGAGTAGCGAGACTGAAGCTTTCTTT
TRBV7-9,TRBJ1-1,-,-,CASRFYRDTEAFF,TGTGCCAGCAGGTTCTACAGGGACACTGAAGCTTTCTTT
TRBV7-8,TRBJ2-4,once,-,CASSLGTPRDIQYF,TGTGCCAGCAGCTTAGGGACACCTAGGGACATTCAGTACTTC
TRBV7-3,TRBJ2-1,-,-,CASSSQGSSYNEQFF,TGTGCCAGCAGCTCCCAGGGTAGCTCCTACAATGAGCAGTTCTTC
TRBV11-2,TRBJ2-3,-,-,CASRGVADTQYF,TGTGCCAGCCGAGGTGTAGCAGATACGCAGTATTTT
TRBV5-6,TRBJ1-2,-,-,CASSLTLGSNYGYTF,TGTGCCAGCAGCTTGACCCTGGGGTCTAACTATGGCTACACCTTC
TRBV18,TRBJ2-7,-,TRBD1,CASSPGTDPYEQYF,TGTGCCAGCTCACCGGGGACAGACCCCTACGAGCAGTACTTC
TRBV10-3,TRBJ1-5,-,-,CAISESYDQPQHF,TGTGCCATCAGTGAGTCGTATGATCAGCCCCAGCATTTT
TRBV10-3,TRBJ1-1,-,-,CAISDFSYNTEAFF,TGTGCCATCAGTGATTTCAGCTATAACACTGAAGCTTTCTTT
TRBV29-1,TRBJ1-4,-,-,CSVEQVNEKLFF,TGCAGCGTTGAACAGGTTAATGAAAAACTGTTTTTT
TRBV2,TRBJ2-6,-,TRBD1,CASRGQGVIGSSGANVLTF,TGTGCCAGCAGAGGACAGGGGGTCATAGGTAGCTCTGGGGCCAACGTCCTGACTTTC
TRBV6-1,TRBJ2-7,-,-,CASSEIRVSSYEQYF,TGTGCCAGCAGTGAAATTAGGGTTAGCTCCTACGAGCAGTACTTC
TRBV18,TRBJ2-7,-,-,CASSKWVGRAGYEQYF,TGTGCCAGCTCAAAATGGGTAGGAAGGGCCGGCTACGAGCAGTACTTC
TRBV6-1,TRBJ2-4,-,-,CASSEGGRILMGRPSFQYF,TGTGCCAGCAGTGAAGGGGGACGTATATTAATGGGCCGTCCTTCGTTTCAGTACTTC
TRBV6-5,TRBJ2-3,-,-,CATGGASTDTQYF,TGTGCCACTGGCGGAGCTAGCACAGATACGCAGTATTTT
TRBV6-6,TRBJ2-6,-,-,CASGGSGANVLTF,TGTGCCAGCGGGGGTTCTGGGGCCAACGTCCTGACTTTC
TRBV5-1,TRBJ2-7,few,-,CASSLEGAGYEQYF,TGCGCCAGCAGCTTGGAAGGGGCAGGCTACGAGCAGTACTTC
TRBV7-2,TRBJ1-3,once,-,CASSPTGLPGIYF,TGTGCCAGCAGCCCAACGGGTTTGCCAGGGATATATTTT
TRBV6-5,TRBJ1-2,-,TRBD1,CASMTLGTGKHTF,TGTGCCAGCATGACACTGGGGACAGGGAAACACACCTTC
TRBV27,TRBJ2-3,-,TRBD2,CASRKLLAGGPDTQYF,TGTGCCAGCAGGAAATTACTAGCGGGAGGGCCGGATACGCAGTATTTT
TRBV30,TRBJ2-2,-,TRBD2,CAWSLLAGGLINTGELFF,TGTGCCTGGAGCTTACTAGCGGGAGGGTTGATTAACACCGGGGAGCTGTTTTTT
TRBV7-2,TRBJ2-5,-,-,CASSRVDGRRETQYF,TGTGCCAGCAGCCGGGTGGATGGGCGACGAGAGACCCAGTACTTC
TRBV12-5,TRBJ2-7,-,-,CASGLPPYEQYF,TGTGCTAGTGGTTTACCGCCCTACGAGCAGTACTTC
TRBV11-1,TRBJ2-6,-,-,CASRTPLGAGANVLTF,TGTGCCAGCAGGACCCCTCTGGGCGCTGGGGCCAACGTCCTGACTTTC
TRBV19,TRBJ2-3,medium-sized,-,CASSIQGTDTQYF,TGTGCCAGTAGTATCCAGGGGACAGATACGCAGTATTTT
TRBV7-2,TRBJ2-3,-,-,CASSLGVFSTDTQYF,TGTGCCAGCAGCTTAGGGGTCTTTAGCACAGATACGCAGTATTTT
TRBV19,TRBJ1-5,-,-,CASSMTRADGNQPQHF,TGTGCCAGTAGTATGACGAGGGCAGATGGCAATCAGCCCCAGCATTTT
TRBV6-1,TRBJ2-5,-,-,CASKPVEGSETQYF,TGTGCCAGCAAACCTGTCGAGGGTTCGGAGACCCAGTACTTC
TRBV15,TRBJ2-4,-,TRBD2,CATSRNSGGARNIQYF,TGTGCCACCAGCAGAAATAGCGGGGGGGCAAGAAACATTCAGTACTTC
TRBV18,TRBJ2-1,-,TRBD1,CASSPTLRDRGNNEQFF,TGTGCCAGCTCACCGACACTCCGGGACAGGGGGAACAATGAGCAGTTCTTC
TRBV27,TRBJ2-7,-,TRBD1,CASSKRTGPPYEQYF,TGTGCCAGCAGTAAACGGACAGGGCCACCTTACGAGCAGTACTTC
TRBV7-6,TRBJ2-7,-,-,CASGRGGSDEQYF,TGTGCCAGCGGTAGGGGAGGTTCGGACGAGCAGTACTTC
TRBV7-9,TRBJ1-2,-,TRBD1,CASSETRDREKLGYGYTF,TGTGCCAGCAGCGAAACCCGGGACAGGGAGAAACTGGGCTATGGCTACACCTTC
TRBV5-1,TRBJ2-2,-,-,CASRPLNTGELFF,TGCGCCAGCAGACCGTTGAACACCGGGGAGCTGTTTTTT